This T cell receptor (beta chain) was captured in a study of blood T cell repertoires in COVID-19. CDR1 and CDR2 (germline): GTSNPN, SVGIG (reference sequence). This CDR3 region has 14 residues. V gave up 0 bases and J gave up 4 bases; unmatched junction bases: 3. The table came from immunoSEQ multiplex PCR; TCRdb's copy has only in-frame clones and leaves some out. The data show about 15,000 clones, roughly 79% seen once. This receptor was taken from a man in his 70s with active or convalescent COVID-19. Sequencing was carried out using peripheral blood. This rearrangement joins TRBV30 to TRBJ2-7, with TRBD1 matching 10 bases. The CDR3 bases are TGTGCCTGGAGTGTGCAGGGACAGGGGTACGAGCAGTACTTC. Translated: CAWSVQGQGYEQYF.